The sequence of this TCR beta chain was determined in a study of blood T cell repertoires in COVID-19 (dated by TCRdb to the early 2020s). Notes on the research overall: Samples from collaborators originated in the United States, Italy and Spain and spanned both the acute and convalescent phases of COVID-19. The prospective study material was composed of cDNA or gDNA derived from T cells, B-cell-depleted T cells, or PBMCs. Deeply sampled blood TCRbeta repertoires from subjects exposed to, actively infected with, or recovered from COVID-19 were included in the dataset. The repertoires were released in a freely available public database intended as a resource for research on the immune response to SARS-CoV-2. Samples came from the ongoing ImmuneRACE study (first 160 participants) plus 1,254 subjects from 6 global collaborators. Nearly every sample came with metadata listing a de-identified subject ID, COVID-19 status, age in years and sex. Where available, HLA class I and class II types were obtained from metadata supplied by the sample provider rather than from assay-based typing.

The immunoSEQ Assay, a bias-controlled multiplex PCR, was used to amplify TCRbeta CDR3 regions from genomic DNA. Per the source publication's procedure: Nucleated cell counts per sample were estimated from amplification of reference gene primers within the assay. To quantify the absolute abundance of each unique TCRbeta CDR3 rearrangement, sequence reads were collapsed and filtered. Productive Simpson clonality was computed per sample as the square root of Simpson's diversity index over productive rearrangements. Held by TCRdb, this immuneACCESS table contains in-frame sequences only and omits some clones. Under half of the omission traces to an unresolved V gene where checked; the cause of the rest is unknown. V, J and clone size derive from that table, while D and trimming were established from the DNA sequence. For this sample there are about 350,000 clones; over 75% appear just once. The ten largest clones capture 5.3% of the sample.

Turning to this clone: Its antigen target is currently unknown. Base qualities are missing; no much larger clone stands one base away.

General conclusions and limits of the study: The quantity of clinical and demographic metadata differed by source and by participant and was supplied without curation.

Participants in the prospective study were enrolled through a virtual design, were aged roughly 18 to 90 years, and lived in under 25 United States geographic areas. Cohort assignment in the prospective study relied on participant-reported clinical history from a screening survey and a study questionnaire. ImmuneRACE Cohort 3 recovered participants were defined by two consecutive negative NP/OP PCR tests, healthcare professional clearance, or symptom resolution. In the prospective study, mobile phlebotomists collected whole blood, serum and a nasopharyngeal or oropharyngeal swab from each participant. Prospective study participants could optionally give additional blood draws and questionnaires over an approximately 2-month period. Before DNA extraction, prospective study blood samples were shipped either frozen or at room temperature. According to the germline V gene (reference sequence), CDR1 reads SEHNR and CDR2 reads FQNEAQ. For this chain, trimming is 4 bases at the V end and 7 bases at the J end, and the number of junction bases without a gene match is 15. The CDR3 covers 17 residues, taking in both the cysteine and the phenylalanine. This entry keeps only the CDR3 DNA: 51 bases, framed from base 1.

The sequence came from a woman under 40 who had recovered from COVID-19. The rearranged segments are TRBV7-9 and TRBJ1-2; 10 bases in between match TRBD1. The sequenced material came from PBMCs or T cells enriched from blood (not recorded which). The CDR3 region has the sequence CASSSSRGQGFRSGYTF. In nucleotide form, the sequence is TGTGCCAGCAGCTCAAGCAGGGGACAGGGGTTCAGGAGTGGCTACACCTTC.